Following are 24 T cell receptor beta chains from one sample sequenced in a study of cytomegalovirus exposure and HLA in healthy donors. PCR was performed using 60 Vbeta and 13 Jbeta primers. Sequencing was performed with immunoSEQ multiplex PCR; in TCRdb, only in-frame clones are kept and a portion is missing. The table records fewer than 250,000 clones, about 85% of them present only once. Input material: PBMCs. The receptors come from a male donor in good health and CMV-seropositive.

This chain connects TRBV28 to TRBJ2-5; the D is unclear. CDR1 MDHEN and CDR2 SYDVKM come from the germline V gene. The V end lost 3 bases, the J end lost 5 bases, and 10 bases lay between the germline ends. CDR3 length equals 13 residues. CDR3 nucleotides: TGTGCCAGCAGTTTGGAGCGTAGGGAGACCCAGTACTTC. Encoded protein: CASSLERRETQYF.

This chain joins TRBV7-3 and TRBJ2-2, with TRBD2 as a possible D gene (6 bases). From germline, CDR1 is SGHTA and CDR2 FQGTGA. The CDR3 totals 14 residues. V lost 5 bases to trimming and J lost 6 bases, with 13 bases between them. The CDR3 spells CASSPFWRAGELFF. The CDR3 DNA reads TGTGCCAGCAGCCCATTTTGGAGGGCCGGGGAGCTGTTTTTT.

J is TRBJ1-1 and V is TRBV21-1; TRBD1, as called in the table, went unchecked against the DNA. TRBV21-1 corresponds to a pseudogene. The CDR3 loop spans 13 amino acids. CDR3 nucleotides: TGTGCCAGCAGCGCTTGGACACCCCCTGGGGCTTTCTTT. Translated: CASSAWTPPGAFF.

The CDR3 reads CASTRGQGYTEAFF. The CDR3 DNA follows: TGTGCCAGCACCCGGGGACAGGGCTACACTGAAGCTTTCTTT. The chain recombines TRBV6-6 with TRBJ1-1, with 9 bases aligning to TRBD1. The junction had 6 bases not matched to a gene; V was cut back by 7 bases and J by 3 bases. The CDR3 length is 14 residues. Germline CDR1 reads MNHNY; CDR2 reads SVGAGI (reference sequence).

The CDR3 DNA sequence: TGTGCCAGCAGCCAAGATCGGGGGGAGAACCAAGAGACCCAGTACTTC. This gives the protein CASSQDRGENQETQYF. V usage is TRBV4-2 and J usage is TRBJ2-5, with TRBD2 matching over 7 bases. The CDR3 is 16 residues long. J lost 0 bases, V lost 0 bases, and 4 bases had no gene match. Germline V gives CDR1 LGHNA, CDR2 YNFKEQ.

The V call is TRBV7-3, the J call TRBJ2-7, with a tentative D call TRBD2 (6 bases). V was pared by 4 bases and J by 6 bases, with 22 bases between. The CDR3 covers 16 residues. Germline V gives CDR1 SGHTA, CDR2 FQGTGA. The CDR3 reads CASSSLLTRTTGEQYF. Written as DNA, the CDR3 is TGTGCCAGCAGCTCCTTACTGACTAGAACTACGGGCGAGCAGTACTTC. Full variable domain (outside the CDR3, taken from reference TRBV7-3 and TRBJ2-7): GAGVSQTPSNKVTEKGKYVELRCDPISGHTALYWYRQSLGQGPEFLIYFQGTGAADDSGLPNDRFFAVRPEGSVSTLKIQRTERGDSAVYLCASSSLLTRTTGEQYFGPGTRLTVT.

The chain is built from TRBV19 and TRBJ2-6; no clear D. Trimming took 6 bases from V and 4 from J, leaving 16 bases between them. This CDR3 region has 16 residues. From germline, CDR1 is LNHDA and CDR2 SQIVND (reference sequence). The CDR3 spells CASRRPGAIGANVLTF. CDR3 nucleotide sequence: TGTGCCAGTAGGCGCCCTGGTGCCATCGGGGCCAACGTCCTGACTTTC.

This chain joins TRBV4-2 and TRBJ1-5; D is unclear. V shed 0 bases and J shed 0 bases, with 12 bases lying between them. The germline gives CDR1 LGHNA, CDR2 YNFKEQ. The CDR3 covers 17 residues. CDR3 sequence (DNA): TGTGCCAGCAGCCAAGAAGTCGGAGGGTATAGCAATCAGCCCCAGCATTTT. Amino acid sequence: CASSQEVGGYSNQPQHF.

The table lists this clone with a count of one. V usage is TRBV4-1 and J usage is TRBJ2-7, with D tentatively TRBD1 (6 bases). This CDR3 spans 17 amino acids. Germline lookup yields CDR1 MGHRA and CDR2 YSYEKL. Trimming shortened V by 4 bases and J by 3 bases, and 22 bases separated the two germline ends. As DNA, the CDR3 is TGCGCCAGCAGCCCCCGGGCCCTACAGGGCCCAAGCTACGAGCAGTACTTC. It codes for CASSPRALQGPSYEQYF.

As for this clone: Relative to the germline gene, one junction end is altered; a read error may explain this. The chain is built from TRBV7-9 and TRBJ2-3; tentatively, D is TRBD2 (7 bases). The CDR3 loop spans 16 amino acids. Germline lookup yields CDR1 SEHNR and CDR2 FQNEAQ (reference sequence). CDR3 bases: TGTTCCAGCCACCGCAAGGGGGGGCTTAGTACAGATACGCAGTATTTT. Translation: CSSHRKGGLSTDTQYF.

J is TRBJ2-1 and V is TRBV11-2; possibly TRBD2 for D (7 bases). V was cut by 5 bases and J by 7 bases, with 21 bases left in between. The CDR3 is 16 residues long. CDR1 and CDR2 from the germline V gene are SGHAT and FQNNGV. CDR3 loop: CASSPRVGGAMNEQFF. The CDR3 DNA sequence: TGTGCCAGCAGCCCCCGCGTAGGGGGGGCCATGAATGAGCAGTTCTTC.

The genes are TRBV5-4 and TRBJ2-1; TRBD2 matches at 9 bases. The germline V gene encodes CDR1 SGHNT and CDR2 YYREEE (reference sequence). The CDR3 is 13 residues long. CDR3 coding DNA: TGTATAAACCTAGCGGGACACGACAATGAGCAGTTCTTC. It specifies CINLAGHDNEQFF.

CDR3: CASSPEQGGVGYTF. CDR3 DNA: TGTGCCAGCTCACCGGAACAGGGGGGCGTCGGCTACACCTTC. J is TRBJ1-2 and V is TRBV18; TRBD1 agrees at 8 bases. The CDR3 covers 14 residues. Unmatched junction bases numbered 8, after V lost 3 bases and J lost 8 bases. Germline V gene sequence: CDR1 KGHSH, CDR2 LQKENI.

The rearrangement joins TRBV7-8 to TRBJ1-6; perhaps TRBD1 as D (6 bases). CDR3 length: 15 residues. CDR1 is SGHVS, CDR2 FQNEAQ, per germline. The V end was cut by 4 bases, the J end by 3 bases, with 10 bases between. In DNA, the CDR3 is TGTGCCAGCAGCTCCGCGACAGGCTATAATTCACCCCTCCACTTT. This sequence encodes CASSSATGYNSPLHF.

The chain is built from TRBV15 and TRBJ2-5, with D tentatively TRBD2 (5 bases). Germline V gene lookup returns CDR1 LNHNV and CDR2 YYDKDF (reference sequence). This CDR3 contains 13 residues. Trimming shortened V by 3 bases and J by 5 bases, and 10 bases separated the two germline ends. CDR3 region: CATSRDSLETQYF. In DNA, the CDR3 is TGTGCCACCAGCAGGGACTCCTTGGAGACCCAGTACTTC.

The J gene is TRBJ1-5, the V gene TRBV5-1, with D uncertain. V lost 2 bases, J lost 5 bases, and 14 bases lay in between. The CDR3 spans 15 residues. CDR1 is SGHRS, CDR2 YFSETQ, per germline. Here the CDR3 DNA reads TGCGCCAGCAGCTTCGACGGGGAAGACTATCAGCCCCAGCATTTT. Protein sequence: CASSFDGEDYQPQHF.

The rearrangement uses TRBV7-3 and TRBJ2-1, with TRBD2 identical over 9 bases. The V gene's germline CDR1 is SGHTA and CDR2 FQGTGA. CDR3 length: 15 amino acids. V shed 4 bases, J shed 4 bases, and the junction held 5 bases outside the gene matches. The CDR3 DNA follows: TGTGCCAGCAGCTACAAGACTAGCGGATACAATGAGCAGTTCTTC. Protein product: CASSYKTSGYNEQFF. Using reference TRBV7-3 and TRBJ2-1 for the parts outside the CDR3, the full variable domain is GAGVSQTPSNKVTEKGKYVELRCDPISGHTALYWYRQSLGQGPEFLIYFQGTGAADDSGLPNDRFFAVRPEGSVSTLKIQRTERGDSAVYLCASSYKTSGYNEQFFGPGTRLTVL.

The chain uses TRBV6-5 and TRBJ2-5; D unresolved. The germline V gene has CDR1 MNHEY and CDR2 SVGAGI. The V and J ends lost 6 bases and 7 bases respectively, with 15 bases between them. This CDR3 region has 13 residues. The CDR3 loop reads CASRLTVLATQYF. The DNA for the CDR3 is TGTGCCAGCAGGCTAACAGTTTTGGCGACCCAGTACTTC.

V and J are TRBV5-1 and TRBJ2-7; 7 bases are a match to TRBD2. Per the germline V gene, CDR1 is SGHRS and CDR2 is YFSETQ. V trimming: 1 base; J trimming: 3 bases; junction bases outside the gene matches: 10. There are 16 residues in the CDR3. The CDR3 nucleotides read TGCGCCAGCAGCTTGCCGGGACTACACCACAGCTACGAGCAGTACTTC. Its translation: CASSLPGLHHSYEQYF.

This clone was observed a handful of times. The chain links TRBV21-1 to TRBJ1-6. TRBV21-1 is a pseudogene locus. The CDR3 length is 20 residues. The CDR3 is CASSKDVEGRQVEYNSPLHF. CDR3 coding DNA: TGTGCCAGCAGCAAAGATGTCGAGGGTCGGCAGGTCGAGTATAATTCACCCCTCCACTTT.

In its sample, this clone was seen a few times. The chain couples TRBV4-2 to TRBJ2-7; 9 bases agree with TRBD1. The CDR3 covers 15 residues. CDR1 is LGHNA and CDR2 is YNFKEQ in the germline V gene. J gave up 0 bases and V 4 bases, and 4 bases lay outside the gene matches. This CDR3 reads CASSLPGQGSYEQYF. CDR3 nucleotides: TGTGCCAGCAGCCTACCGGGACAGGGCTCCTACGAGCAGTACTTC.

This clone was seen only once. The chain uses TRBV11-3 and TRBJ1-1; no reliable D call. The CDR3 extends over 14 amino acids. Germline V gene data show CDR1 as SGHNT and CDR2 as YENEEA. V dropped 1 base and J dropped 0 bases, with 6 bases sitting between them. The CDR3: CASSLGSVNTEAFF. CDR3 coding DNA: TGTGCCAGCAGCTTAGGTTCGGTGAACACTGAAGCTTTCTTT.

This clone was observed a single time. V usage is TRBV14 and J usage is TRBJ2-7, with a tentative D call TRBD1 (5 bases). The CDR3 is made up of 14 amino acids. Trimming shortened V by 3 bases and J by 5 bases, and 14 bases separated the two germline ends. Looked up from germline, CDR1 is SGHDN and CDR2 is FVKESK. The CDR3 DNA follows: TGTGCCAGCAGCCACTTACCCGGCAGGGACGAGCAGTACTTC. This encodes CASSHLPGRDEQYF.

The chain joins TRBV18 to TRBJ2-2; D is possibly TRBD1 (5 bases). CDR3 size: 16 residues. Between the trimmed V and J ends, which lost 4 bases and 5 bases, there was a span of 17 bases. The germline CDR1 and CDR2 sequences are KGHSH and LQKENI. CDR3 sequence: CASSQQASRRTGELFF. CDR3 sequence (DNA): TGTGCCAGCTCACAACAGGCCTCACGACGAACCGGGGAGCTGTTTTTT.